Below are 15 T cell receptor beta chains sequenced from a single sample in a study of blood T cell repertoires in COVID-19. The repertoire was sequenced with immunoSEQ multiplex PCR; TCRdb's copy has only in-frame clones and lacks some. The sample lists about 220,000 clones; 70% to 90% were seen once. The sequenced sample consisted of PBMCs or T cells enriched from blood (not recorded which). The receptors were sampled from a woman aged 45 to 65 with acute COVID-19.

About this clone itself: The sample has other DNA sequences that encode this CDR3 too. J is TRBJ2-2 and V is TRBV28; D may be TRBD1 (5 bases). The length of the CDR3 is 13 residues. V lost 8 bases and J lost 5, with 12 bases in between. The germline V gene has CDR1 MDHEN and CDR2 SYDVKM. CDR3 DNA: TGTGCCAGCTCGTCTCAGGGTACCGGGGAGCTGTTTTTT. Protein: CASSSQGTGELFF.

The count of this clone is one. The CDR3 is CSATDDTRNQPQHF. The CDR3 nucleotides read TGCAGTGCTACTGATGACACCAGAAATCAGCCCCAGCATTTT. The rearrangement uses TRBV20-1 and TRBJ1-5; D is ambiguous. With 4 bases removed from V and 4 bases from J, the gap between germline ends came to 14 bases. This CDR3 spans 14 amino acids. From germline, CDR1 is DFQATT and CDR2 SNEGSKA (reference sequence).

The rearrangement uses TRBV7-2 and TRBJ1-1; D not resolved. V was clipped by 2 bases and J by 5 bases, with 15 bases between them. CDR1 and CDR2 (germline): SGHTA, FQGNSA. The CDR3 length is 15 residues. Here the CDR3 reads CASSLPGVGGTEAFF. CDR3 coding DNA: TGTGCCAGCAGCTTACCCGGGGTTGGAGGGACTGAAGCTTTCTTT.

This clone was counted a single time. This sequence joins TRBV10-3 and TRBJ1-2; 12 nucleotides line up with TRBD1. V lost 5 bases and J lost 9; bases outside the gene matches: 4. This CDR3 spans 13 amino acids. Germline-derived CDR1 and CDR2 are ENHRY and SYGVKD. The DNA of the CDR3 is TGTGCCATCAGTCCGGGACAGGGGGCTAGCTACACCTTC. Translating gives CAISPGQGASYTF.

Only one count was recorded for this clone. The chain links TRBV2 to TRBJ2-2, with D tentatively TRBD1 (6 bases). CDR3 length: 14 amino acids. The germline V gene has CDR1 SNHLY and CDR2 FYNNEI. V lost 7 bases to trimming and J lost 6 bases, with 15 bases between them. CDR3 region: CASNTQGSPGELFF. In nucleotides, the CDR3 is TGTGCCAGCAATACACAGGGTTCCCCCGGGGAGCTGTTTTTT.

The V and J genes are TRBV15 and TRBJ2-7; TRBD2 agrees at 10 bases. The germline CDR1 and CDR2 sequences are LNHNV and YYDKDF (reference sequence). J lost 6 bases, V lost 5 bases, and 4 bases had no gene match. The CDR3 is 13 residues long. The CDR3 DNA reads TGTGCCACCAGCGAGATAGCGGGAGGCGAGCAGTACTTC. Its translation: CATSEIAGGEQYF.

This rearrangement joins TRBV5-4 to TRBJ2-3, with 8 bases matching TRBD1. CDR1 SGHNT and CDR2 YYREEE come from the germline V gene (reference sequence). The CDR3 length is 15 residues. The V segment lost 1 base and the J segment 6 bases; nucleotides outside the gene matches: 7. This chain's CDR3 is CASSLSQGAWDTQYF. For the CDR3, the DNA is TGTGCCAGCAGCTTGAGCCAGGGGGCGTGGGATACGCAGTATTTT.

V gene TRBV6-6 combines with J gene TRBJ1-1, with TRBD1 identical over 9 bases. Unmatched junction bases numbered 17, after V lost 5 bases and J lost 4 bases. This CDR3 has 18 residues. Per germline, CDR1 MNHNY and CDR2 SVGAGI (reference sequence). CDR3 sequence: CASSQPPGTGSYGTEAFF. The CDR3 nucleotides read TGTGCCAGCAGTCAACCCCCCGGGACAGGGAGTTATGGCACTGAAGCTTTCTTT.

The chain has TRBV3-1 (or the pseudogene TRBV3-2) and TRBJ2-1; D possibly corresponds to TRBD2 (5 bases). There are 16 residues in the CDR3. Germline CDR1 LGHDT, CDR2 YNNKEL (reference sequence). V shed 7 bases and J shed 3 bases, with 19 bases lying between them. The CDR3 DNA reads TGTGCCAGCACCCTGGACTCCCACAACCTCTACAATGAGCAGTTCTTC. As protein: CASTLDSHNLYNEQFF.

The CDR3 coding sequence is TGTGCCAGTAGCCGACAGGGGGAAAACACTGAAGCTTTCTTT. Residues: CASSRQGENTEAFF. The chain has TRBV19 and TRBJ1-1; 9 bases match TRBD1. This CDR3 is built from 14 residues. V gave up 6 bases and J gave up 2 bases; unmatched junction bases: 4. CDR1 is LNHDA, CDR2 SQIVND, per germline (reference sequence). The whole variable domain, remainder taken from reference TRBV19 and TRBJ1-1, is DGGITQSPKYLFRKEGQNVTLSCEQNLNHDAMYWYRQDPGQGLRLIYYSQIVNDFQKGDIAEGYSVSREKKESFPLTVTSAQKNPTAFYLCASSRQGENTEAFFGQGTRLTVV.

CDR3 nucleotide sequence: TGTGCCAGCAGTTTAGCCCCCGGGACTAGCGGTGAGACCCAGTACTTC. Amino acids: CASSLAPGTSGETQYF. The chain combines TRBV28 with TRBJ2-5; 11 nucleotides line up with TRBD2. V shed 2 bases and J 5 bases; nucleotides not matched to a gene: 7. This CDR3 region has 16 residues. CDR1 and CDR2 from the germline V gene are MDHEN and SYDVKM.

This chain links TRBV28 with TRBJ2-3; D is perhaps TRBD1 (5 bases). V lost 4 bases and J lost 0, with 8 bases in between. Per germline, CDR1 MDHEN and CDR2 SYDVKM. This CDR3 is built from 14 residues. For the CDR3, the DNA is TGTGCCAGCAGTTGGACACTTAGCACAGATACGCAGTATTTT. Translation gives CASSWTLSTDTQYF.

The chain joins TRBV5-8 to TRBJ1-4; D ambiguous. The germline V gene has CDR1 SGHTS and CDR2 YDEGEE. Trimming stripped 1 base from V and 1 base from J, with 8 bases between. This CDR3 has 15 amino acids. The CDR3 reads CASSLRRRTNEKLFF. The CDR3 coding sequence is TGTGCCAGCAGCTTGCGGCGGAGAACTAATGAAAAACTGTTTTTT.

The rearrangement joins TRBV2 to TRBJ2-7; TRBD1 is a possible D gene (5 bases). The V and J ends lost 6 bases and 3 bases respectively, with 15 bases between them. CDR3 size: 14 residues. From germline, CDR1 is SNHLY and CDR2 FYNNEI. For the CDR3, the DNA is TGTGCCAGCAGGGTGGACACAAGAGGCTACGAGCAGTACTTC. Protein sequence: CASRVDTRGYEQYF.

The chain recombines TRBV5-5 with TRBJ2-1; D might be TRBD1 (6 bases). CDR1 SGHKS and CDR2 YYEKEE come from the germline V gene (reference sequence). The CDR3 is made up of 14 amino acids. V was shortened by 0 bases and J by 6 bases, with 10 bases between the two germline ends. The CDR3 nucleotides read TGTGCCAGCAGCTTGGCTCCAGGGGCCAATGAGCAGTTCTTC. Translating gives CASSLAPGANEQFF.